This T cell receptor (beta chain) was identified in a study of T cell repertoires in cytomegalovirus infection. Study-wide context: TCR beta signatures that were public indicated CMV infection and matching HLA type.

This CDR3 is 17 amino acids long. Losses at the gene ends were 5 bases for V and 3 bases for J; bases not matched to a gene: 12. Germline assignment: CDR1 SGHVS and CDR2 FNYEAQ. This clonotype was detected ten times or more. TCRdb re-derived calls from the reads in MiXCR, one entry per CDR3 protein. The sample includes 630,000 or so distinct CDR3 sequences, more than 20% seen only once; the top ten take 6.5% to 10%. The specimen sequenced was CD8+ T cells from PBMCs. The chain couples TRBV7-6 to TRBJ2-2, with 7 bases that match TRBD2. The sequence was obtained from a human donor in good health (CMV status not recorded). Some clones in this sample may be carry-over from other donors' samples. The CDR3 nucleotides are TGTGCCAGCAGCCCCCTCCGCGGGAGCGGCGACACCGGGGAGCTGTTTTTT. Amino acids: CASSPLRGSGDTGELFF.